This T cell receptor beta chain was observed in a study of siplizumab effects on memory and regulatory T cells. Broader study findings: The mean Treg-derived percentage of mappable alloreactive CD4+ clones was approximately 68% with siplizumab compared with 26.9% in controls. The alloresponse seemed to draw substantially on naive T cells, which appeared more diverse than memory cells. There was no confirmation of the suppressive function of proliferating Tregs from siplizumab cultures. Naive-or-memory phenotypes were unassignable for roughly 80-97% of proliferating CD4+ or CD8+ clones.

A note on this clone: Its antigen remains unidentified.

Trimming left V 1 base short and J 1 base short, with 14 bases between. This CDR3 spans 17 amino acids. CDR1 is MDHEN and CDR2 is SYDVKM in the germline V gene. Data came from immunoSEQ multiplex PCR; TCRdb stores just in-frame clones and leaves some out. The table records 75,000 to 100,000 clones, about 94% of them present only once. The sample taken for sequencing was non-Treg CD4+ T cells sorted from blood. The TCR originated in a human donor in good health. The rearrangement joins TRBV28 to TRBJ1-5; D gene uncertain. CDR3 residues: CASSLLSGRGSNQPQHF. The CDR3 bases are TGTGCCAGCAGTTTATTATCCGGAAGAGGAAGCAATCAGCCCCAGCATTTT.